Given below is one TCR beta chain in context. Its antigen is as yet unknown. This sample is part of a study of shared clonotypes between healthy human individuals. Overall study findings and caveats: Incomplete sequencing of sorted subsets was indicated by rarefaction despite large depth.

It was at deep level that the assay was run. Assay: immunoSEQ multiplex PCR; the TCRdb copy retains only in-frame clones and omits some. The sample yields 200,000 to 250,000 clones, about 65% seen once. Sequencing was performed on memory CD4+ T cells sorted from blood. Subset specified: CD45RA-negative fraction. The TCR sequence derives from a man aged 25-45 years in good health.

The CDR3 protein is CASSPQTSGTFNEQFF. The CDR3 DNA is TGTGCCAGCAGTCCCCAGACTAGCGGGACTTTCAATGAGCAGTTCTTC. The rearrangement joins TRBV27 to TRBJ2-1, with TRBD2 matching over 11 bases. The germline V gene encodes CDR1 MNHEY and CDR2 SMNVEV (reference sequence). The CDR3 length is 16 residues. V lost 5 bases and J lost 6; bases outside the gene matches: 9.